These 8 T cell receptor beta chains were all obtained from the same sample, sequenced in a study of blood T cell repertoires in COVID-19. Assay used: immunoSEQ multiplex PCR; TCRdb lists only in-frame clones, some missing. This table holds some 300,000 clones, 90% to 95% found once. Sequenced: PBMCs or T cells enriched from blood (not recorded which). Receptors were obtained from a woman younger than 45 who had been exposed to COVID-19.

This rearrangement joins TRBV9 to TRBJ1-5; D gene uncertain. The CDR3 extends over 14 amino acids. V was trimmed by 0 bases and J by 4 bases, leaving 8 bases between them. Per germline, CDR1 SGDLS and CDR2 YYNGEE. CDR3 residues: CASSVVPGNQPQHF. The CDR3, as DNA: TGTGCCAGCAGCGTAGTACCGGGGAATCAGCCCCAGCATTTT.

V gene TRBV6-5 combines with J gene TRBJ2-2; 10 bases match TRBD2. The V gene end was trimmed by 6 bases and the J gene end by 4 bases; junction bases not matched to a gene: 5. This CDR3 contains 15 residues. Germline V CDR1 and CDR2: MNHEY, SVGAGI. This chain's CDR3 is CASRAGGRITGELFF. The CDR3 DNA is TGTGCCAGCAGAGCGGGGGGGCGTATCACCGGGGAGCTGTTTTTT.

J is TRBJ1-6 and V is TRBV6-4, with D tentatively TRBD1 (5 bases). This CDR3 contains 14 residues. Trimming cost V 6 bases and J 7 bases, with 13 bases left between them. The germline CDR1 and CDR2 sequences are MRHNA and SNTAGT. The DNA for the CDR3 is TGTGCCAGCAGCTGGGCCCCAGGGAATTCACCCCTCCACTTT. This codes for CASSWAPGNSPLHF.

The count of this clone is one. This chain links TRBV7-6 with TRBJ2-1; D perhaps matches TRBD1 (6 bases). The germline V and J ends were trimmed by 5 bases and 4 bases, with 15 bases remaining between them. The CDR3 totals 15 residues. Germline V lookup: CDR1 SGHVS, CDR2 FNYEAQ. The CDR3 here is CASSPTLTGYNEQFF. In DNA form, the CDR3 reads TGTGCCAGCAGCCCTACCTTGACAGGTTACAATGAGCAGTTCTTC.

V is TRBV25-1 and J is TRBJ1-2, with 7 bases aligning to TRBD1. V was clipped by 4 bases and J by 8 bases; unmatched bases: 4. This CDR3 region has 12 residues. Germline V gives CDR1 MGHDK, CDR2 SYGVNS. CDR3 sequence reads: CASSGQGIGYTF. The DNA for the CDR3 is TGTGCCAGCAGTGGACAGGGAATCGGCTACACCTTC.

This sequence joins TRBV14 and TRBJ1-2, with 7 bases fitting TRBD1. The V gene end was trimmed by 4 bases and the J gene end by 4 bases; junction bases not matched to a gene: 3. This CDR3 spans 13 amino acids. CDR1 is SGHDN, CDR2 FVKESK, per germline. CDR3 in amino acids: CASSPGTVYGYTF. The CDR3 bases are TGTGCCAGCAGCCCCGGGACAGTCTATGGCTACACCTTC. The full variable domain, in which reference TRBV14 and TRBJ1-2 provide the parts outside the CDR3, is EAGVTQFPSHSVIEKGQTVTLRCDPISGHDNLYWYRRVMGKEIKFLLHFVKESKQDESGMPNNRFLAERTGGTYSTLKVQPAELEDSGVYFCASSPGTVYGYTFGSGTRLTVV.

This chain joins TRBV2 and TRBJ2-6, with 9 bases matching TRBD1. CDR3 length: 18 amino acids. Germline V gene data show CDR1 as SNHLY and CDR2 as FYNNEI. With V trimmed by 3 bases and J by 4 bases, 10 bases remained unmatched. DNA for the CDR3: TGTGCCAGCAGTGATGGTAGCGGACAGGGGTCCGGGGCCAACGTCCTGACTTTC. It yields the protein CASSDGSGQGSGANVLTF.

A word on this clone: Other nucleotide sequences in the sample specify the same CDR3. J is TRBJ2-7 and V is TRBV18, with TRBD1 matching 9 bases. V shed 6 bases and J 3 bases; nucleotides not matched to a gene: 3. Per the germline V gene, CDR1 is KGHSH and CDR2 is LQKENI. This CDR3 has 13 amino acids. In DNA, the CDR3 is TGTGCCAGCTCGCAGGGACAGGGCTACGAGCAGTACTTC. This sequence encodes CASSQGQGYEQYF.